The count of the clone carrying this TCR beta chain is one. Some clones are missing from TCRdb's copy, which holds only in-frame ones; the method was immunoSEQ multiplex PCR. The data contain 65,000 to 85,000 clones, 92% of them singletons. This entry belongs to a study of T cell changes during pregnancy in multiple sclerosis. CDR1 is MGHDK, CDR2 SYGVNS, per germline. The CDR3 length is 14 residues. The V segment lost 3 bases and the J segment 6 bases; nucleotides outside the gene matches: 6. J is TRBJ2-7 and V is TRBV25-1; 9 bases line up with TRBD2. The source was peripheral blood, collected after pregnancy. This receptor was taken from a female donor with multiple sclerosis, enrolled in a pregnancy study. DNA of the CDR3: TGTGCCAGCAGTGATCCCGGGACTAGCCCCGAGCAGTACTTC. This gives the protein CASSDPGTSPEQYF.